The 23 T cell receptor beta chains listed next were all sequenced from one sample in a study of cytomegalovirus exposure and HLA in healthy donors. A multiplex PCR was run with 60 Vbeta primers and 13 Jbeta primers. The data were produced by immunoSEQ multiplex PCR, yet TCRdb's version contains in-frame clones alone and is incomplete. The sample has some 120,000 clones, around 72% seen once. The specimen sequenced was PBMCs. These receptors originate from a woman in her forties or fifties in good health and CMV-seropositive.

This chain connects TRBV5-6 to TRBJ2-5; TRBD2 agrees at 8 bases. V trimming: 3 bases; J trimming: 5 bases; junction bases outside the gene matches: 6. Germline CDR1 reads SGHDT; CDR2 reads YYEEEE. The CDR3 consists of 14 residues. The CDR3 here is CASSSGGMGETQYF. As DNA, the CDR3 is TGTGCCAGCAGCTCGGGGGGGATGGGGGAGACCCAGTACTTC.

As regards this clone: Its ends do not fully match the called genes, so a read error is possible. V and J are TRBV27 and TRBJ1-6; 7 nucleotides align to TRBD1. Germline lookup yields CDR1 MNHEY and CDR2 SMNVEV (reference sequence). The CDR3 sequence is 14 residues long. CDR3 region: CAGSLRQGNSPLHF. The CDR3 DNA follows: TGTGCCGGCAGTTTACGACAGGGTAATTCACCCCTCCACTTT.

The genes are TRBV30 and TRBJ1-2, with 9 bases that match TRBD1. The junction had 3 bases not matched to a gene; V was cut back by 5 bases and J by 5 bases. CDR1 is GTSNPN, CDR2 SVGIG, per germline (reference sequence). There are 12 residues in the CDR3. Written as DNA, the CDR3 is TGTGCCTGGCCGGGACAGGGATATGGCTACACCTTC. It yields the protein CAWPGQGYGYTF.

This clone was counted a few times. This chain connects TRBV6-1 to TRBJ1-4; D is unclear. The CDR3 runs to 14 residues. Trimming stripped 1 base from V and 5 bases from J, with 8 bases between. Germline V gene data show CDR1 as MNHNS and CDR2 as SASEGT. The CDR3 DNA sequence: TGTGCCAGCAGTGAAGGGTCAGAAAATGAAAAACTGTTTTTT. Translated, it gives CASSEGSENEKLFF.

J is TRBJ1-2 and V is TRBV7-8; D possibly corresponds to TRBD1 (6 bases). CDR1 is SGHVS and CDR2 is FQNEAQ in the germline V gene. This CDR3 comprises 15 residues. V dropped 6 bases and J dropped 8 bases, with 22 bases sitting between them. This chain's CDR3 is CASSSFSGQGLGYTF. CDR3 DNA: TGTGCCAGCAGTTCCTTCTCCGGGCAGGGGCTAGGCTACACCTTC.

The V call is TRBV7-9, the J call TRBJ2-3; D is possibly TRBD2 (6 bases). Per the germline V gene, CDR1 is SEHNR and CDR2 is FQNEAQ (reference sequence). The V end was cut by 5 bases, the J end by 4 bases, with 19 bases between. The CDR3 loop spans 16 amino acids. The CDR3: CASSPLGTPESDTQYF. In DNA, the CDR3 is TGTGCCAGCAGCCCCCTGGGGACTCCGGAGTCAGATACGCAGTATTTT.

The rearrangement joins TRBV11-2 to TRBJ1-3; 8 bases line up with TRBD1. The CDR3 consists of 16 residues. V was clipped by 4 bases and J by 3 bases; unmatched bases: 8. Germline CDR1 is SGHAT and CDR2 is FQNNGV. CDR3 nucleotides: TGTGCCAGCAGCTCAGGACAGGGAGTTTTTGGAAACACCATATATTTT. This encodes CASSSGQGVFGNTIYF.

For the CDR3, the DNA is TGTGCCAGCAGCTTAAAGGGGGCCTCTGAAGCTTTCTTT. This codes for CASSLKGASEAFF. The chain recombines TRBV5-4 with TRBJ1-1; 7 nucleotides line up with TRBD1. The CDR3 loop spans 13 amino acids. CDR1 and CDR2 from the germline V gene are SGHNT and YYREEE (reference sequence). V shed 2 bases and J 6 bases; nucleotides not matched to a gene: 4.

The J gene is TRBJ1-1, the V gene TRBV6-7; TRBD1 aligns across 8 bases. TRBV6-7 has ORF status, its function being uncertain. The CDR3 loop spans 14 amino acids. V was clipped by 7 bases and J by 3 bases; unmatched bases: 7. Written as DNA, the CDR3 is TGTGCCAGCACTCGGACAGGGAAGGACACTGAAGCTTTCTTT. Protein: CASTRTGKDTEAFF.

The CDR3, as DNA: TGTGCCAGCAGCATGGGACAGGCGAATTCACCCCTCCACTTT. It yields the protein CASSMGQANSPLHF. V is TRBV7-9 and J is TRBJ1-6; 8 bases align to TRBD1. V trimming: 5 bases; J trimming: 7 bases; junction bases outside the gene matches: 4. CDR1 is SEHNR, CDR2 FQNEAQ, per germline (reference sequence). CDR3 size: 14 residues.

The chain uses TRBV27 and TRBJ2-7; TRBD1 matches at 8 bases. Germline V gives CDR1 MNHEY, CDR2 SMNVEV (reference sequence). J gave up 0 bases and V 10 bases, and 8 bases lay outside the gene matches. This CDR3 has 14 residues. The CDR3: CANLTGGSSYEQYF. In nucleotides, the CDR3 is TGTGCCAACCTAACAGGGGGGAGCTCCTACGAGCAGTACTTC.

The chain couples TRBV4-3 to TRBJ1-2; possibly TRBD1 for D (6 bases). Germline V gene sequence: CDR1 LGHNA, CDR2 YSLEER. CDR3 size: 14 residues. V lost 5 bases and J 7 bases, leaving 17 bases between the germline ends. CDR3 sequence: CASSVGGRLSGYTF. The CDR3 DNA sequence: TGCGCCAGCAGCGTGGGGGGGCGTTTAAGTGGCTACACCTTC.

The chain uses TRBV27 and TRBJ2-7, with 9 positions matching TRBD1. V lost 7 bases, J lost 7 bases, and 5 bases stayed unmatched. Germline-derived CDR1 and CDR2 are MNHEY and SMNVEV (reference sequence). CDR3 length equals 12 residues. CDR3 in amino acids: CASNHRGQEQYF. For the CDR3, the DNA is TGTGCCAGCAACCACAGGGGGCAGGAGCAGTACTTC.

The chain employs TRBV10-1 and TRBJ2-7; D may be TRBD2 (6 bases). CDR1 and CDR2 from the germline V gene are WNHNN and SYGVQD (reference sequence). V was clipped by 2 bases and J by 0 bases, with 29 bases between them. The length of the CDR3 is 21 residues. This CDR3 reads CASSEEFGTPVKRASSYEQYF. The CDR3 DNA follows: TGCGCCAGCAGTGAGGAGTTTGGAACGCCTGTGAAGCGGGCGAGCTCCTACGAGCAGTACTTC.

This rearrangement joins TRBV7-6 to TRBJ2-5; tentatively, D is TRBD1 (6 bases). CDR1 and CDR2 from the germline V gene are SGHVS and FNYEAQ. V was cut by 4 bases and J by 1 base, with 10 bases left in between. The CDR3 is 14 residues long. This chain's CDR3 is CASSYGTIQETQYF. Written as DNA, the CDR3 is TGTGCCAGCAGCTACGGGACAATCCAAGAGACCCAGTACTTC. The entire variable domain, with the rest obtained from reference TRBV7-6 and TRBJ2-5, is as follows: GAGVSQSPRYKVTKRGQDVALRCDPISGHVSLYWYRQALGQGPEFLTYFNYEAQQDKSGLPNDRFSAERPEGSISTLTIQRTEQRDSAMYRCASSYGTIQETQYFGPGTRLLVL.

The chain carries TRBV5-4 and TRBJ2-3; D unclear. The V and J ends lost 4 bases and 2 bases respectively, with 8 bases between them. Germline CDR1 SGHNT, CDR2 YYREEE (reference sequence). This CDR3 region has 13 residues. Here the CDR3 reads CASSGQNTDTQYF. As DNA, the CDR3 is TGTGCCAGCAGCGGCCAAAACACAGATACGCAGTATTTT.

CDR3 sequence: CASSVVGTGNGNTIYF. CDR3 DNA: TGTGCCAGCAGCGTAGTAGGGACAGGGAACGGAAACACCATATATTTT. This sequence joins TRBV9 and TRBJ1-3, with 9 bases lining up with TRBD1. The length of the CDR3 is 16 residues. Germline V gene data show CDR1 as SGDLS and CDR2 as YYNGEE. J was trimmed by 4 bases and V by 0 bases; bases with no gene match: 5.

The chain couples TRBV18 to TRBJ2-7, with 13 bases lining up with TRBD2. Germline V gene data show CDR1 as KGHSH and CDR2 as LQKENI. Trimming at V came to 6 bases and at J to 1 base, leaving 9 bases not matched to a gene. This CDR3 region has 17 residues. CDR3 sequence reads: CASSTGTSGVRSYEQYF. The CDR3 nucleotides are TGTGCCAGCTCCACCGGGACTAGCGGGGTCAGGTCCTACGAGCAGTACTTC.

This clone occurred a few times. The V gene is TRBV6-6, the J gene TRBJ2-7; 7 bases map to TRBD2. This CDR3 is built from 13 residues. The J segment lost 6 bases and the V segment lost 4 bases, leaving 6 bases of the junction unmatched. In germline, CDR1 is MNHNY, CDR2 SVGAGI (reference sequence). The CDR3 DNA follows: TGTGCCAGCAGTTCTCGGGAGGCGGGCGAGCAGTACTTC. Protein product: CASSSREAGEQYF.

The CDR3 nucleotides are TGTGCCAGTAGTATAGTCCAGAATGAAAAACTGTTTTTT. It encodes CASSIVQNEKLFF. The chain has TRBV19 and TRBJ1-4, with D uncertain. The CDR3 contains 13 residues. Germline CDR1 reads LNHDA; CDR2 reads SQIVND (reference sequence). Trimming stripped 1 base from V and 5 bases from J, with 5 bases between.

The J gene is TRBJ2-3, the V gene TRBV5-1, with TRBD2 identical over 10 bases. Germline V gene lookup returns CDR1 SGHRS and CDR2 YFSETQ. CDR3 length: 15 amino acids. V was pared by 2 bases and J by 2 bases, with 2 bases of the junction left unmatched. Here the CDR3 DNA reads TGCGCCAGCAGCTTAACTAGCGGGGACACAGATACGCAGTATTTT. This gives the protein CASSLTSGDTDTQYF.

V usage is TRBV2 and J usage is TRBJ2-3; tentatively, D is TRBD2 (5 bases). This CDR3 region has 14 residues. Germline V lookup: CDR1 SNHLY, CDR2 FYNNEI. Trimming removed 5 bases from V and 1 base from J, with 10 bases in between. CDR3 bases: TGTGCCAGCAGTTTTAGCGCCCGCACAGATACGCAGTATTTT. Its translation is CASSFSARTDTQYF.

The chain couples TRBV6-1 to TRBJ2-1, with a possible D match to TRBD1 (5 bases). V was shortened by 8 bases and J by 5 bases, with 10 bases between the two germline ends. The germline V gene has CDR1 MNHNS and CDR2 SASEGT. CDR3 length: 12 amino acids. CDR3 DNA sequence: TGTGCCAGCGGTCAGACAGACAATGAGCAGTTCTTC. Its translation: CASGQTDNEQFF.